A single sample gave rise to the 14 T cell receptor beta chains below, sequenced in a study of blood T cell repertoires in COVID-19. Generated by immunoSEQ multiplex PCR, the TCRdb table keeps only in-frame clones and is missing some. The table shows approximately 230,000 clones, with about 85% occurring only once. The sequenced material came from peripheral blood. These receptors originate from a man aged 18 to 30 with active or convalescent COVID-19.

This clone was detected a few times. The chain uses TRBV2 and TRBJ2-4; 8 bases are a match to TRBD1. CDR1 is SNHLY and CDR2 is FYNNEI in the germline V gene. The CDR3 is 16 amino acids. The trim removed 1 base at V and 2 bases at J, leaving 4 bases unmatched. The DNA of the CDR3 is TGTGCCAGCAGTGAAGGGCAGGGGGCCACCAAAAACATTCAGTACTTC. Protein sequence: CASSEGQGATKNIQYF.

The rearrangement joins TRBV19 to TRBJ2-7; 7 bases map to TRBD1. CDR3 length: 15 residues. CDR1 and CDR2 from the germline V gene are LNHDA and SQIVND (reference sequence). With 6 bases clipped from V and 4 bases from J, the junction kept 12 bases outside the gene matches. The CDR3 loop reads CASSDDPGTVYEQYF. CDR3 bases: TGTGCCAGTAGCGACGACCCCGGGACAGTTTACGAGCAGTACTTC.

The V and J genes are TRBV4-1 and TRBJ1-2; the match to TRBD1 covers 10 bases. The germline V gene encodes CDR1 MGHRA and CDR2 YSYEKL. This CDR3 is built from 13 residues. V lost 7 bases to trimming and J lost 6 bases; unmatched junction nucleotides: 5. The CDR3 DNA follows: TGCGCCAGCACCGACAGGGGGCCCGATGGCTACACCTTC. Encoded protein: CASTDRGPDGYTF.

The chain combines TRBV5-8 with TRBJ1-5, with TRBD1 matching over 7 bases. After removal of 3 bases from V and 0 bases from J, the junction contained 3 bases not matched to a gene. Germline loops: CDR1 SGHTS, CDR2 YDEGEE. CDR3 size: 15 residues. CDR3 DNA: TGTGCCAGCAGCTCGGGACAGATTAGCAATCAGCCCCAGCATTTT. It specifies CASSSGQISNQPQHF.

The gene calls are TRBV27 and TRBJ1-2, with 10 bases that match TRBD1. The CDR3 totals 13 residues. Germline CDR1 is MNHEY and CDR2 is SMNVEV (reference sequence). Trimming took 6 bases from V and 6 from J; bases not matched to a gene: 4. The CDR3 loop is CASSPGTGDGYTF. In DNA, the CDR3 is TGTGCCAGCAGCCCCGGGACAGGGGATGGCTACACCTTC.

This clone has only a few counts. The rearrangement uses TRBV19 and TRBJ2-2, with a possible D match to TRBD2 (5 bases). V was cut by 6 bases and J by 4 bases, with 12 bases left in between. The CDR3 covers 14 residues. Germline V gives CDR1 LNHDA, CDR2 SQIVND (reference sequence). CDR3 sequence (DNA): TGTGCCAGTAGCGAGGGAGTGGGCACCGGGGAGCTGTTTTTT. This translates into CASSEGVGTGELFF.

With respect to this clone: Its ends do not fully match the called genes, so a read error is possible. The chain has TRBV12-3 or TRBV12-4 and TRBJ1-4; 11 nucleotides line up with TRBD1. The CDR3 totals 12 residues. The CDR3 nucleotides are TGTGCCAGCAGATATGCGGGACAGGGGGTGATTTTT. This translates into CASRYAGQGVIF.

This chain uses TRBV28 with TRBJ1-5; D may be TRBD1 (6 bases). Trimming removed 5 bases from V and 5 bases from J, with 16 bases in between. Germline values: CDR1 MDHEN, CDR2 SYDVKM. CDR3 length: 15 residues. The CDR3 spells CASSPRGQLHQPQHF. CDR3 in DNA: TGTGCCAGCAGTCCCCGGGGACAATTACATCAGCCCCAGCATTTT.

V usage is TRBV2 and J usage is TRBJ2-1; perhaps TRBD1 as D (6 bases). The V end lost 6 bases, the J end lost 0 bases, and 12 bases lay between the germline ends. The germline CDR1 and CDR2 sequences are SNHLY and FYNNEI. The CDR3 has 15 amino acids. CDR3 sequence: CASSVQDSSYNEQFF. The CDR3 bases are TGTGCCAGCAGCGTCCAGGACAGCTCCTACAATGAGCAGTTCTTC.

J is TRBJ2-1 and V is TRBV5-4; D may be TRBD2 (6 bases). Germline V gene lookup returns CDR1 SGHNT and CDR2 YYREEE (reference sequence). This CDR3 comprises 15 residues. With 0 bases removed from V and 5 bases from J, the gap between germline ends came to 12 bases. CDR3 coding DNA: TGTGCCAGCAGCTTGGGTGGGGGGAAGGACAATGAGCAGTTCTTC. This translates into CASSLGGGKDNEQFF.

The V gene is TRBV5-1, the J gene TRBJ2-1; TRBD1 matches at 9 bases. The length of the CDR3 is 15 residues. V was pared by 2 bases and J by 6 bases, with 6 bases of the junction left unmatched. Germline V gene sequence: CDR1 SGHRS, CDR2 YFSETQ. CDR3 residues: CASSLQGAEANEQFF. The DNA of the CDR3 is TGCGCCAGCAGCTTACAGGGGGCTGAGGCCAATGAGCAGTTCTTC. Using reference TRBV5-1 and TRBJ2-1 for the parts outside the CDR3, the full variable domain is KAGVTQTPRYLIKTRGQQVTLSCSPISGHRSVSWYQQTPGQGLQFLFEYFSETQRNKGNFPGRFSGRQFSNSRSEMNVSTLELGDSALYLCASSLQGAEANEQFFGPGTRLTVL.

The chain links TRBV7-9 to TRBJ1-1; D is perhaps TRBD1 (5 bases). The length of the CDR3 is 14 residues. Germline CDR1 SEHNR, CDR2 FQNEAQ (reference sequence). V shed 6 bases and J shed 1 base, with 12 bases lying between them. In nucleotides, the CDR3 is TGTGCCAGCAGGCCTACAGGAACGAACACTGAAGCTTTCTTT. Its protein product is CASRPTGTNTEAFF.

The gene calls are TRBV24-1 and TRBJ1-5, with D unresolved. The CDR3 runs 15 residues. The V gene lost 2 bases and the J gene lost 0 bases, with 7 bases spanning the gap. Germline values: CDR1 KGHDR, CDR2 SFDVKD. CDR3 amino acids: CATSDSGPSNQPQHF. The CDR3 region has the DNA TGTGCCACCAGTGATTCTGGGCCTAGCAATCAGCCCCAGCATTTT.

The chain recombines TRBV6-5 with TRBJ2-7; D unresolved. Looked up from germline, CDR1 is MNHEY and CDR2 is SVGAGI. The CDR3 is 13 amino acids. Trimming removed 5 bases at V and 2 bases at J, with 10 bases between. This chain's CDR3 is CASSTPRTYEQYF. DNA of the CDR3: TGTGCCAGCAGTACCCCCAGGACCTACGAGCAGTACTTC.